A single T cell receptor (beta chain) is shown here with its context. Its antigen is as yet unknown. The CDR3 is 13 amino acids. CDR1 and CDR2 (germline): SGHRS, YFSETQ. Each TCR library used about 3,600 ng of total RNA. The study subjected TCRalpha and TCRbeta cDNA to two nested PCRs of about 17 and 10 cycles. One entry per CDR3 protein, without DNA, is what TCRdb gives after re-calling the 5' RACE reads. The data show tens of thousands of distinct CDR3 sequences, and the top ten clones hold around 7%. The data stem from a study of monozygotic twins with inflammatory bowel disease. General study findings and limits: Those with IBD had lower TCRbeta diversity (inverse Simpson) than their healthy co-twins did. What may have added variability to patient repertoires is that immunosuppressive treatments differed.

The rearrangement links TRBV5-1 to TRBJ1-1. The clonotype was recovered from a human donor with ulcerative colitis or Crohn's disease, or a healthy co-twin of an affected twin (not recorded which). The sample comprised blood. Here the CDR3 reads CASRLPQFSEAFF.